What follows are 12 T cell receptor beta chains derived from one specimen sequenced in a study of T cells in Graves' hyperthyroidism and ophthalmopathy (dated by TCRdb to between 2017 and 2020). Libraries were made using multiplex PCR. Instrument on record: Illumina HiSeq 2000. TCR beta CDR3 regions were amplified from RNA transcripts. The TCR CDR3 was subjected to a first round of RT-PCR using the HTBI primer set and the Qiagen OneStep RT-PCR kit. The raw public reads went through TCRdb reprocessing: fastp at Q25, MiXCR clone calling, in-frame beta chains kept. Duplicate CDR3 protein sequences are folded into a single record with the most common DNA and genes. For this sample the table gives around 440,000 distinct CDR3 sequences, of which 15% to 18% were detected only once. Around 7.7% of the sample goes to the ten largest clones. Sequenced material: blood. The receptor source for this set is a woman between 18 and 29 years old with Graves' hyperthyroidism.

This clonotype was found many times. The chain links TRBV20-1 to TRBJ2-1, with unresolved D. The germline gives CDR1 DFQATT, CDR2 SNEGSKA (reference sequence). V was trimmed by 6 bases and J by 0 bases, leaving 12 bases between them. This CDR3 has 14 amino acids. The CDR3 sequence: CSAPTSSSYNEQFF. The CDR3, as DNA: TGCAGTGCCCCGACATCTAGCTCCTACAATGAGCAGTTCTTC.

In its sample, this clonotype was seen many times. The chain employs TRBV24-1 and TRBJ2-2, with 9 bases lining up with TRBD2. Germline lookup yields CDR1 KGHDR and CDR2 SFDVKD. CDR3 length: 14 residues. Trimming at V came to 5 bases and at J to 3 bases, leaving 0 bases not matched to a gene. CDR3 in DNA: TGTGCCACCAGTGGGACTAGCGACACCGGGGAGCTGTTTTTT. Translated: CATSGTSDTGELFF.

A few counts support this clonotype. The chain employs TRBV20-1 and TRBJ2-7; TRBD1 agrees at 7 bases. J was trimmed by 1 base and V by 5 bases; bases with no gene match: 2. From germline, CDR1 is DFQATT and CDR2 SNEGSKA (reference sequence). CDR3 length: 12 residues. The CDR3 region has the DNA TGCAGTGCTCCGGACAGGTCCTACGAGCAGTACTTC. Its translation: CSAPDRSYEQYF.

Of note for this clonotype: This sequence may be a read error, since a much larger clone differs from it by one base. J is TRBJ2-7 and V is TRBV27; possibly TRBD1 or TRBD2 for D (5 bases each). Near its end, the DNA agrees better with TRBJ2-1, so the J call may be wrong. Looked up from germline, CDR1 is MNHEY and CDR2 is SMNVEV (reference sequence). This CDR3 is built from 16 residues. The CDR3 protein is CASSLSWGKISYEQFF. CDR3 nucleotides: TGTGCCAGCAGTTTATCGTGGGGGAAAATCTCCTACGAGCAGTTCTTC.

This clonotype was seen at least ten times. The chain couples TRBV15 to TRBJ2-1, with 15 positions matching TRBD2. The CDR3 is 15 amino acids. V gave up 5 bases and J gave up 9 bases; unmatched junction bases: 5. CDR1 is LNHNV and CDR2 is YYDKDF in the germline V gene (reference sequence). The DNA for the CDR3 is TGTGCCACCAGCGGGGGACTAGCGGGAGGTATTGAGCAGTTCTTC. Amino acids: CATSGGLAGGIEQFF.

This clonotype showed up many times. This sequence joins TRBV5-1 and TRBJ2-7, with 10 bases fitting TRBD1. V was clipped by 4 bases and J by 0 bases; unmatched bases: 19. Germline CDR1 is SGHRS and CDR2 is YFSETQ. This CDR3 is built from 20 residues. The CDR3 loop reads CASSRSYRDRGSPFSYEQYF. DNA for the CDR3: TGCGCCAGCAGCCGCTCCTACCGGGACAGGGGCTCTCCTTTCTCCTACGAGCAGTACTTC.

This clonotype was detected only a few times. V gene TRBV19 combines with J gene TRBJ1-2, with D perhaps TRBD1 (5 bases). V lost 1 base and J lost 5, with 20 bases in between. The germline CDR1 and CDR2 sequences are LNHDA and SQIVND (reference sequence). The length of the CDR3 is 17 residues. DNA of the CDR3: TGTGCCAGTAGTATAGCCCTGGGGACTGGGATGGAGTATGGCTACACCTTC. This sequence encodes CASSIALGTGMEYGYTF. Together with reference TRBV19 and TRBJ1-2, the CDR3 gives the full variable domain: DGGITQSPKYLFRKEGQNVTLSCEQNLNHDAMYWYRQDPGQGLRLIYYSQIVNDFQKGDIAEGYSVSREKKESFPLTVTSAQKNPTAFYLCASSIALGTGMEYGYTFGSGTRLTVV.

This clonotype has at least ten counts. The chain uses TRBV27 and TRBJ1-6; 8 positions match TRBD1. V was pared by 5 bases and J by 7 bases, with 7 bases of the junction left unmatched. Germline V lookup: CDR1 MNHEY, CDR2 SMNVEV (reference sequence). The CDR3 is made up of 15 amino acids. Here the CDR3 reads CASSTRTGWNSPLHF. For the CDR3, the DNA is TGTGCCAGCAGTACCCGGACAGGGTGGAATTCACCCCTCCACTTT.

This clonotype appeared many times. The CDR3 loop reads CASSLNRQTYEQYF. The CDR3 DNA sequence: TGTGCCAGCAGTTTGAACCGTCAGACTTACGAGCAGTACTTC. V is TRBV12-3 or TRBV12-4 and J is TRBJ2-7; D uncertain. The CDR3 has 14 residues. The germline V and J ends were trimmed by 3 bases and 4 bases, with 13 bases remaining between them.

The chain links TRBV5-1 to TRBJ1-4; the D is unclear. The germline CDR1 and CDR2 sequences are SGHRS and YFSETQ. The CDR3 is 15 amino acids. V lost 4 bases and J 4 bases, leaving 14 bases between the germline ends. The CDR3 here is CASSLARPSNEKLFF. In DNA form, the CDR3 reads TGCGCCAGCAGCCTAGCCCGGCCCAGTAATGAAAAACTGTTTTTT.

V gene TRBV4-1 combines with J gene TRBJ2-3, with TRBD2 identical over 8 bases. CDR1 and CDR2 (germline): MGHRA, YSYEKL. The V gene end was trimmed by 1 base and the J gene end by 0 bases; junction bases not matched to a gene: 6. This CDR3 region has 17 residues. The CDR3 region is CASSQVFASGSTDTQYF. The DNA of the CDR3 is TGCGCCAGCAGCCAAGTTTTCGCTAGCGGGAGCACAGATACGCAGTATTTT.

As to this clonotype: A much larger clone differs from this one at a single base, so this may be a read error. The rearrangement uses TRBV7-6 and TRBJ2-7, with 8 bases matching TRBD1. The CDR3 runs to 15 residues. V dropped 5 bases and J dropped 0; count of bases not matched to a gene: 6. Germline-derived CDR1 and CDR2 are SGHVS and FNYEAQ. The CDR3 DNA sequence: TGTGCCAGCAGCCTTCAGGGGGCCCGCTCCTACGAGCAGTACTTC. Translation: CASSLQGARSYEQYF. The variable domain in full, with the rest retrieved from reference TRBV7-6 and TRBJ2-7, is GAGVSQSPRYKVTKRGQDVALRCDPISGHVSLYWYRQALGQGPEFLTYFNYEAQQDKSGLPNDRFSAERPEGSISTLTIQRTEQRDSAMYRCASSLQGARSYEQYFGPGTRLTVT.